One and the same sample provided the 20 T cell receptor beta chains below, sequenced in a study of blood T cell repertoires in COVID-19. Sequencing used immunoSEQ multiplex PCR; TCRdb keeps in-frame clones, though not all of them. This table has hundreds of thousands of clones, 87% appearing once. The sample comprised peripheral blood. The receptors were sampled from a woman in her fifties or sixties with COVID-19, enrolled during active disease.

In this sample, this clone turned up once. This chain joins TRBV4-2 and TRBJ2-1, with 9 nucleotides matching TRBD1. The CDR3 consists of 16 residues. Germline values: CDR1 LGHNA, CDR2 YNFKEQ. After removal of 2 bases from V and 2 bases from J, the junction contained 4 bases not matched to a gene. CDR3 bases: TGTGCCAGCAGCCAACGGGACAGGGAAGCCTACAATGAGCAGTTCTTC. Translating gives CASSQRDREAYNEQFF.

This sequence joins TRBV5-1 and TRBJ1-2, with unresolved D. This CDR3 is built from 18 residues. Germline V gives CDR1 SGHRS, CDR2 YFSETQ. With 5 bases removed from V and 4 bases from J, the gap between germline ends came to 27 bases. The CDR3 DNA reads TGCGCCAGCAGTCCCGGAGTACGTCCGGAAACCATAAGCTATGGCTACACCTTC. As protein: CASSPGVRPETISYGYTF.

The chain is built from TRBV6-5 and TRBJ2-7; a weak D match, TRBD2 (6 bases). The V end lost 6 bases, the J end lost 4 bases, and 19 bases lay between the germline ends. The V gene's germline CDR1 is MNHEY and CDR2 SVGAGI. This CDR3 is 15 amino acids long. The CDR3 loop is CASSLEVGGMYEQYF. The DNA of the CDR3 is TGTGCCAGCAGCCTAGAGGTGGGGGGTATGTACGAGCAGTACTTC.

The chain combines TRBV7-2 with TRBJ2-3, with 13 positions matching TRBD2. V shed 0 bases and J 3 bases; nucleotides not matched to a gene: 15. This CDR3 spans 21 amino acids. CDR1 is SGHTA, CDR2 FQGNSA, per germline. CDR3 residues: CASSLASYVLAGGPGTDTQYF. The CDR3 DNA reads as TGTGCCAGCAGCTTAGCCTCGTATGTACTAGCGGGAGGGCCTGGGACAGATACGCAGTATTTT.

This chain connects TRBV10-1 to TRBJ2-2; tentatively, D is TRBD1 (6 bases). Trimming removed 6 bases at V and 5 bases at J, with 16 bases between. Germline values: CDR1 WNHNN, CDR2 SYGVQD (reference sequence). This CDR3 comprises 15 residues. CDR3 nucleotide sequence: TGCGCCAGCAGCGGGACACGAGGGCCTACCGGGGAGCTGTTTTTT. Amino acids: CASSGTRGPTGELFF.

The chain combines TRBV6-5 with TRBJ2-2, with 10 nucleotides matching TRBD1. Germline values: CDR1 MNHEY, CDR2 SVGAGI. V was clipped by 9 bases and J by 5 bases; unmatched bases: 9. The CDR3 has 15 amino acids. CDR3: CASFPGQGRTGELFF. The CDR3 DNA follows: TGTGCCAGTTTCCCGGGACAGGGGCGGACCGGGGAGCTGTTTTTT.

V is TRBV4-2 and J is TRBJ2-1; 10 positions agree with TRBD2. V shed 1 base, J shed 0 bases, and the junction held 3 bases outside the gene matches. Germline V gene data show CDR1 as LGHNA and CDR2 as YNFKEQ. The CDR3 totals 17 residues. CDR3 sequence: CASSQGTSGDSYNEQFF. The CDR3, as DNA: TGTGCCAGCAGCCAAGGGACTAGCGGAGACTCCTACAATGAGCAGTTCTTC.

As DNA, the CDR3 is TGTGCCAGCAGTTACAGCGGATCCAATCAGCCCCAGCATTTT. Protein sequence: CASSYSGSNQPQHF. The chain combines TRBV6-2 or TRBV6-3 with TRBJ1-5; no definite D call. Germline CDR1 MNHEY, CDR2 SVGEGT. With 2 bases removed from V and 3 bases from J, the gap between germline ends came to 8 bases. The CDR3 is 14 amino acids.

This clone appeared a single time. V usage is TRBV12-5 and J usage is TRBJ2-2; the match to TRBD2 covers 9 bases. This CDR3 has 19 amino acids. Germline lookup yields CDR1 LGHNT and CDR2 FRNRAP. V shed 6 bases, J shed 0 bases, and the junction held 14 bases outside the gene matches. CDR3 DNA sequence: TGTGCTAGTGGCACCCCCTGGGCGGGAGGGCCCCCGAACACCGGGGAGCTGTTTTTT. This codes for CASGTPWAGGPPNTGELFF.

The chain combines TRBV5-5 with TRBJ1-1, with D maybe TRBD1 (5 bases). With 4 bases removed from V and 6 bases from J, the gap between germline ends came to 13 bases. The CDR3 is made up of 13 amino acids. Germline assignment: CDR1 SGHKS and CDR2 YYEKEE (reference sequence). The CDR3 reads CASSVAQGSEAFF. For the CDR3, the DNA is TGTGCCAGCAGCGTTGCGCAGGGATCTGAAGCTTTCTTT.

This clone showed up just a few times. The same CDR3 also results from other DNA sequences found in this sample. This chain links TRBV27 with TRBJ2-7; D remains ambiguous. CDR3 size: 12 residues. V gave up 5 bases and J gave up 2 bases, with 7 bases separating them. Germline CDR1 MNHEY, CDR2 SMNVEV (reference sequence). CDR3 DNA sequence: TGTGCCAGCAGTCCTTCCCCCTACGAGCAGTACTTC. Translating it yields CASSPSPYEQYF.

The rearrangement uses TRBV6-2 or TRBV6-3 and TRBJ1-5, with D perhaps matching TRBD1 (5 bases). Germline V CDR1 and CDR2: MNHEY, SVGEGT. The CDR3 consists of 19 residues. Trimming left V 2 bases short and J 0 bases short, with 20 bases between. The CDR3 spells CASSYPGGRFSISNQPQHF. CDR3 DNA: TGTGCCAGCAGTTACCCCGGGGGAAGGTTTTCTATTAGCAATCAGCCCCAGCATTTT.

This clone was observed a handful of times. This sequence joins TRBV6-2 or TRBV6-3 and TRBJ1-5; D is unclear. The CDR3 sequence is 12 residues long. With 0 bases removed from V and 6 bases from J, the gap between germline ends came to 3 bases. The germline V gene encodes CDR1 MNHEY and CDR2 SVGEGT. CDR3 nucleotides: TGTGCCAGCAGTTACTCGAGTCAGCCCCAGCATTTT. Protein product: CASSYSSQPQHF.

The rearrangement joins TRBV11-3 to TRBJ2-7; a weak D match, TRBD2 (6 bases). CDR1 and CDR2 (germline): SGHNT, YENEEA. V was clipped by 5 bases and J by 6 bases, with 17 bases between them. CDR3 length: 14 residues. The CDR3 spells CASSHDGGVGEQYF. The DNA for the CDR3 is TGTGCCAGCAGCCACGACGGGGGTGTGGGCGAGCAGTACTTC.

The chain recombines TRBV2 with TRBJ1-3; a possible D gene is TRBD1 (6 bases). The CDR3 is 15 amino acids. V dropped 6 bases and J dropped 0 bases, with 12 bases sitting between them. CDR1 SNHLY and CDR2 FYNNEI come from the germline V gene. This CDR3 is CASRVSGVSGNTIYF. CDR3 DNA sequence: TGTGCCAGCAGAGTTTCAGGGGTCTCTGGAAACACCATATATTTT.

The rearrangement links TRBV5-4 to TRBJ2-7; 8 bases map to TRBD2. The ends lost 4 bases at V and 4 bases at J; junction bases unmatched: 4. Germline CDR1 is SGHNT and CDR2 is YYREEE (reference sequence). This CDR3 comprises 13 residues. In DNA form, the CDR3 reads TGTGCCAGCAGCCGGGAGGGCGGGTACGAGCAGTACTTC. Translation gives CASSREGGYEQYF.

CDR3 DNA: TGTGCCAGCAGCTTTATAGGAACAGGGTCGCTTGAAGCTTTCTTT. This gives the protein CASSFIGTGSLEAFF. The J gene is TRBJ1-1, the V gene TRBV5-8; D is possibly TRBD1 (6 bases). The CDR3 contains 15 residues. Per germline, CDR1 SGHTS and CDR2 YDEGEE. Trimming stripped 2 bases from V and 7 bases from J, with 18 bases between.

The chain carries TRBV6-4 and TRBJ2-4, with 9 bases matching TRBD2. CDR1 and CDR2 (germline): MRHNA, SNTAGT. With 2 bases clipped from V and 7 bases from J, the junction kept 6 bases outside the gene matches. This CDR3 comprises 15 residues. CDR3 coding DNA: TGTGCCAGCAGTGACGGAGCGGGAGGAGAGAACATTCAGTACTTC. It yields the protein CASSDGAGGENIQYF.

The V and J genes are TRBV23-1 and TRBJ1-3; possibly TRBD1 for D (5 bases). TRBV23-1 is known as an ORF, though its function is uncertain. Trimming stripped 2 bases from V and 3 bases from J, with 8 bases between. This CDR3 is 14 amino acids long. The CDR3 DNA reads TGCGCCAGCAGTCAACAGGGCGTTGGAAACACCATATATTTT. Protein: CASSQQGVGNTIYF.

The V gene is TRBV21-1, the J gene TRBJ2-7; the D call TRBD2 from the table was never checked on the DNA. TRBV21-1 is labeled a pseudogene. There are 15 residues in the CDR3. The CDR3 loop reads CASSKGERRHYEQYF. The CDR3 DNA reads as TGTGCCAGCAGCAAAGGTGAGCGGAGGCACTACGAGCAGTACTTC.